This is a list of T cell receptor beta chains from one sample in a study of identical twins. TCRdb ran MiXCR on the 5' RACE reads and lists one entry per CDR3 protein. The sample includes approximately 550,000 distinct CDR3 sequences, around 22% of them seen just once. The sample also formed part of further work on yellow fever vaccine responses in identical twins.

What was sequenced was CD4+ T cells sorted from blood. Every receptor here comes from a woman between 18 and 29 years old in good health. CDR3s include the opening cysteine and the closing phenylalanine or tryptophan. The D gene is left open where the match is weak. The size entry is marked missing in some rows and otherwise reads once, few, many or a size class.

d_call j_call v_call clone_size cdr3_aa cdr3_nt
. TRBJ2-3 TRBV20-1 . CSAKSSLLDTQYF TGCAGTGCTAAGTCCTCCTTGTTGGATACGCAGTATTTT
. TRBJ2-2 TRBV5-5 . CASSLGLLDYTGELFF TGTGCCAGCAGCTTGGGGTTACTGGATTACACCGGGGAGCTGTTTTTT
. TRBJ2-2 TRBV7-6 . CASNSRGTKNTGELFF TGTGCCAGCAACAGCCGCGGGACAAAGAACACCGGGGAGCTGTTTTTT
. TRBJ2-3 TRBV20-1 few CSGGSGLATDTQYF TGCAGTGGGGGTTCGGGACTGGCAACAGATACGCAGTATTTT
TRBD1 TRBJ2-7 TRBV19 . CASSVPGGEQYF TGTGCCAGTAGTGTCCCAGGGGGCGAGCAGTACTTC
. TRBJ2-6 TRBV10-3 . CAISIDSGANVLTF TGTGCCATCAGTATCGACTCTGGGGCCAACGTCCTGACTTTC
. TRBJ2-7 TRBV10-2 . CASSESVGGYEQYF TGCGCCAGCAGTGAGTCGGTGGGAGGATACGAGCAGTACTTC
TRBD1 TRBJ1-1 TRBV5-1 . CASSYYPGQGGNTEAFF TGCGCCAGCAGCTACTATCCGGGACAGGGGGGGAACACTGAAGCTTTCTTT
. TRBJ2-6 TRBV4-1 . CASSGASPTYSGANVLTF TGCGCCAGCAGCGGGGCTAGCCCAACTTACTCTGGGGCCAACGTCCTGACTTTC
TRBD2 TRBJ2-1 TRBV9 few CASSVGAAGGLNEQFF TGTGCCAGCAGCGTAGGGGCAGCGGGAGGACTCAATGAGCAGTTCTTC